One sample yielded the 5 T cell receptor beta chains listed below, sequenced in a study of T cell repertoires in cytomegalovirus infection. Via MiXCR, TCRdb re-called the reads, giving one row per CDR3 protein. The table lists fewer than 1,000,000 distinct CDR3 sequences, under 40% of them singletons. No antigen is known for these receptors. The source was cultured CD8+ T cells from PBMCs, collected from culture after CMV antigen stimulation. These receptor sequences come from a human donor in good health (CMV status not recorded). Some clones in this sample may be carry-over from other donors' samples.

A few counts support this clonotype. This sequence joins TRBV7-6 and TRBJ2-7; TRBD1 might be the D (6 bases). The CDR3 totals 12 residues. Germline lookup yields CDR1 SGHVS and CDR2 FNYEAQ. With 5 bases removed from V and 5 bases from J, the gap between germline ends came to 10 bases. Written as DNA, the CDR3 is TGTGCCAGCAGCCCTGACAGGAACGAGCAGTACTTC. Translated: CASSPDRNEQYF.

This clonotype has a single count. The V call is TRBV20-1, the J call TRBJ2-5; D may be TRBD1 or TRBD2 (5 bases each). Germline V gene sequence: CDR1 DFQATT, CDR2 SNEGSKA (reference sequence). The CDR3 length is 13 residues. V was trimmed by 6 bases and J by 7 bases, leaving 18 bases between them. DNA of the CDR3: TGCAGTGCGAAGGTGGGGGTCTGGATGACCCAGTACTTC. This translates into CSAKVGVWMTQYF.

This clonotype was detected many times. V gene TRBV7-2 combines with J gene TRBJ1-6; possibly TRBD1 for D (6 bases). The CDR3 runs 14 residues. Trimming stripped 5 bases from V and 10 bases from J, with 15 bases between. The germline CDR1 and CDR2 sequences are SGHTA and FQGNSA. The CDR3 DNA reads TGTGCCAGCAGCCCACAGGGTGGTGGATCACCCCTCCACTTT. The encoded protein is CASSPQGGGSPLHF.

This sequence joins TRBV4-1 and TRBJ2-3; TRBD1 agrees at 10 bases. This CDR3 is 18 amino acids long. CDR1 MGHRA and CDR2 YSYEKL come from the germline V gene. V lost 1 base, J lost 3 bases, and 10 bases stayed unmatched. CDR3 sequence reads: CASSQALPGQGRTDTQYF. The DNA for the CDR3 is TGCGCCAGCAGCCAAGCCCTCCCGGGACAGGGGAGAACAGATACGCAGTATTTT.

This clonotype was found many times. The V and J genes are TRBV7-2 and TRBJ1-2; a possible D gene is TRBD1 (6 bases). The CDR3 has 15 amino acids. V gave up 4 bases and J gave up 7 bases, with 19 bases separating them. Germline CDR1 is SGHTA and CDR2 is FQGNSA. The CDR3 DNA reads TGTGCCAGCAGCTCGAGGGGGACGACAGTGTTTGGCTACACCTTC. Translation: CASSSRGTTVFGYTF. Variable domain in full (rest from reference TRBV7-2 and TRBJ1-2): GAGVSQSPSNKVTEKGKDVELRCDPISGHTALYWYRQSLGQGLEFLIYFQGNSAPDKSGLPSDRFSAERTGGSVSTLTIQRTQQEDSAVYLCASSSRGTTVFGYTFGSGTRLTVV.